The sequence of this T cell receptor (beta chain) was determined in a study of regulatory and conventional T cells in RAG deficiency. Study outcomes and limitations: Omenn patients showed >90% Treg-Tconv overlap and shorter CDR3 lengths. Treg unique TCR beta sequences were about 92-fold fewer in Omenn syndrome and CID/AS patients than controls. Control T-cell subsets had markedly higher Shannon entropy and lower Simpson indices than RAG-deficient patients.

The assay was immunoSEQ multiplex PCR, and TCRdb's table has in-frame clones only and misses some. This sample has 9,000 to 15,000 clones, with around 94% found just once. Remarks on this clone: The antigen remains undetermined.

Germline loops: CDR1 SGHKS, CDR2 YYEKEE (reference sequence). Trimming removed 4 bases at V and 5 bases at J, with 15 bases between. CDR3 length equals 14 residues. The sorted regulatory T cells were CD4+, CD25-high and CD127-low, with genomic DNA sequenced. This sample was shared with a second study, whose subject was regulatory T cells. As reported in that work: The primer mix had 52 TRBV and 13 TRBJ primers. In patients, unique TRB V-J pairs were restricted and V/J usage skewed, especially in Tregs.

The chain is built from TRBV5-5 and TRBJ2-5; weak D call: TRBD2 (5 bases). The clonotype was recovered from a human donor in good health. Material: CD127- CD25+ CD4+ Tregs sorted from blood. The CDR3 sequence: CASSPGITLETQYF. DNA of the CDR3: TGTGCCAGCAGCCCGGGAATTACTCTGGAGACCCAGTACTTC.